This T cell receptor beta chain derives from a study of metastatic and nonmetastatic thyroid tumors. Patients were all untreated before their thyroid surgery. The CDR3 has 14 residues. The ends lost 2 bases at V and 4 bases at J; junction bases unmatched: 6. Germline CDR1 GTSNPN, CDR2 SVGIG (reference sequence). TCRdb re-analyzed the PCR reads through MiXCR. Among fewer than 40,000 clones listed, approximately 18% were seen once. In its sample, this clone was seen many times. V gene TRBV30 combines with J gene TRBJ1-2, with 8 bases identical to TRBD1. The clonotype was recovered from a male donor with papillary thyroid cancer or a benign thyroid nodule (not recorded which). Some clones in this sample may be carry-over from other donors' samples. The sequencing input was blood. The CDR3 DNA reads as TGTGCCTGGAGTTTTAGAGACAGGGGCTATGGCTACACCTTC. Translating gives CAWSFRDRGYGYTF.